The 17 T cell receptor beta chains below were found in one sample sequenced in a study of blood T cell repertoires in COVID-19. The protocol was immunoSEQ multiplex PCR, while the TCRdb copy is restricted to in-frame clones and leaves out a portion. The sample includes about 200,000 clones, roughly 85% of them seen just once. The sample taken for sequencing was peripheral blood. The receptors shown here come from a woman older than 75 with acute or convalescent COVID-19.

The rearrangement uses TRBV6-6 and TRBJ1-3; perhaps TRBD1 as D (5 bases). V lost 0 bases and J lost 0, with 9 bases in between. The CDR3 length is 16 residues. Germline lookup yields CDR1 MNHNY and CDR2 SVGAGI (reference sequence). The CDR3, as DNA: TGTGCCAGCAGTTACTCCCCGACAGCCTCTGGAAACACCATATATTTT. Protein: CASSYSPTASGNTIYF.

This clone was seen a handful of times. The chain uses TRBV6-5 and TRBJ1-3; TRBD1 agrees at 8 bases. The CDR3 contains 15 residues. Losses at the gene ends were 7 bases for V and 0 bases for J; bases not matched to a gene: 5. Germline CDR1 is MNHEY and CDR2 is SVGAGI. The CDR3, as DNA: TGTGCCAGCACGACAGGGGCGAACTCTGGAAACACCATATATTTT. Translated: CASTTGANSGNTIYF.

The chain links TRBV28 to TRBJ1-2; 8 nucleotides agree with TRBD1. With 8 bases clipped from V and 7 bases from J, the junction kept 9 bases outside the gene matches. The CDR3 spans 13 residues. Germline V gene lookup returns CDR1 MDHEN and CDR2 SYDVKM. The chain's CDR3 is CASATTGVSGYTF. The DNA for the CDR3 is TGTGCCAGCGCGACGACAGGGGTGTCTGGCTACACCTTC.

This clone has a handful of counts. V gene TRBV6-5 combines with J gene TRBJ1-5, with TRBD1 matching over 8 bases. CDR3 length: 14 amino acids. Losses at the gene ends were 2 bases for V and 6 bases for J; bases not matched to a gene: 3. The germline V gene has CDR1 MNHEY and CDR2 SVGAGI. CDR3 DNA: TGTGCCAGCAGTTACCAGGGGGCGAGTCAGCCCCAGCATTTT. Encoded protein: CASSYQGASQPQHF.

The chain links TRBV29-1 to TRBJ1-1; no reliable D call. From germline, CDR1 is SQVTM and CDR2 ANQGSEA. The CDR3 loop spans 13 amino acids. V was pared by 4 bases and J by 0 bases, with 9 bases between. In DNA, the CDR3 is TGCAGCGTTGTTGCAGGCTTGAACACTGAAGCTTTCTTT. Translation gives CSVVAGLNTEAFF.

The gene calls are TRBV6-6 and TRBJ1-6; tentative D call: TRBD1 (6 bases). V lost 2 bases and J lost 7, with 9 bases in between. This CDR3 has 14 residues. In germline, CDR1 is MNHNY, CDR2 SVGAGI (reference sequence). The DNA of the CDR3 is TGTGCCAGCAGTTACGGGACATCGAATTCACCCCTCCACTTT. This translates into CASSYGTSNSPLHF.

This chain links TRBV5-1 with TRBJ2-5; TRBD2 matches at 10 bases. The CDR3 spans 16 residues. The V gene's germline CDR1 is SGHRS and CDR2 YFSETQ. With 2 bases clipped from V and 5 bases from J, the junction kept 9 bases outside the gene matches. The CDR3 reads CASSFSSGRGIETQYF. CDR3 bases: TGCGCCAGCAGCTTCTCTAGCGGGAGAGGGATTGAGACCCAGTACTTC.

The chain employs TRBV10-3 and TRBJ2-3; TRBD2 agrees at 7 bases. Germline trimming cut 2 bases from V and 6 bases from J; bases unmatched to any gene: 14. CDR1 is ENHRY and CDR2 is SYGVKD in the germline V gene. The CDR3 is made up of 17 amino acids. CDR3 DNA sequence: TGTGCCATCAGTGAGGAACTTGGCAGGCCCGGGGGGGATACGCAGTATTTT. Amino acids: CAISEELGRPGGDTQYF.

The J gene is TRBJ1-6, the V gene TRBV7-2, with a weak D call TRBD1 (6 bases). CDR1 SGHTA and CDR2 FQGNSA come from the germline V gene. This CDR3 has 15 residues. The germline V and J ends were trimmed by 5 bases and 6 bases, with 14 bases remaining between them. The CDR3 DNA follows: TGTGCCAGCAGCCCGCTGACAGGCATTAATTCACCCCTCCACTTT. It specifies CASSPLTGINSPLHF. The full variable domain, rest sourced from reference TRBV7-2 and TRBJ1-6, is GAGVSQSPSNKVTEKGKDVELRCDPISGHTALYWYRQSLGQGLEFLIYFQGNSAPDKSGLPSDRFSAERTGGSVSTLTIQRTQQEDSAVYLCASSPLTGINSPLHFGNGTRLTVT.

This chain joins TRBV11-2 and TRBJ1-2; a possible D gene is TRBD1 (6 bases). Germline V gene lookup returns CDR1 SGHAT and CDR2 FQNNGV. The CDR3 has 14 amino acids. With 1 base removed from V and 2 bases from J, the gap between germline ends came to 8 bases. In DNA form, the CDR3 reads TGTGCCAGCAGCTTAGGCAGGGGAAACTATGGCTACACCTTC. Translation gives CASSLGRGNYGYTF. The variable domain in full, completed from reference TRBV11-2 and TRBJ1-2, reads EAGVAQSPRYKIIEKRQSVAFWCNPISGHATLYWYQQILGQGPKLLIQFQNNGVVDDSQLPKDRFSAERLKGVDSTLKIQPAKLEDSAVYLCASSLGRGNYGYTFGSGTRLTVV.

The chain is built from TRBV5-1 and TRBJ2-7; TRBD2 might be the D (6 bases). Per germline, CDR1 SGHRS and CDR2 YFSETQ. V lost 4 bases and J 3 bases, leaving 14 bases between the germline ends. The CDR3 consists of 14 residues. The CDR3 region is CASSQGLPSYEQYF. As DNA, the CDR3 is TGCGCCAGCAGCCAGGGACTCCCCAGCTACGAGCAGTACTTC.

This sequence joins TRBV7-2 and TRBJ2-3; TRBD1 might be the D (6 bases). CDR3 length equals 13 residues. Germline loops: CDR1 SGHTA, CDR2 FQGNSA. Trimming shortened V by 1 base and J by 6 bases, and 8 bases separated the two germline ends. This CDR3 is CASSLGTVDTQYF. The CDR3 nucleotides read TGTGCCAGCAGCTTAGGGACAGTGGATACGCAGTATTTT. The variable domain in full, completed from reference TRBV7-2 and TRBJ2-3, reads GAGVSQSPSNKVTEKGKDVELRCDPISGHTALYWYRQSLGQGLEFLIYFQGNSAPDKSGLPSDRFSAERTGGSVSTLTIQRTQQEDSAVYLCASSLGTVDTQYFGPGTRLTVL.

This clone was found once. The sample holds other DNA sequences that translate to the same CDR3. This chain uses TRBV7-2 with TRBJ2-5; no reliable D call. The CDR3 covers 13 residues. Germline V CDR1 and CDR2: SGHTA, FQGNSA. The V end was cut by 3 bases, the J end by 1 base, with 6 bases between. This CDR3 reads CASSFSGQETQYF. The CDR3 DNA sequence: TGTGCCAGCAGCTTTTCAGGCCAAGAGACCCAGTACTTC.

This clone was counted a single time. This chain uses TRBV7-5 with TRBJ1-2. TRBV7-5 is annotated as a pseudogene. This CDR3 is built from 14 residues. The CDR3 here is CARSLGGGSGGYTF. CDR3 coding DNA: TGTGCCAGAAGCTTAGGGGGAGGGAGCGGTGGCTACACCTTC.

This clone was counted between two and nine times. DNA of the CDR3: TGTGCCAGCAGCGGCACTAGCGGCTCCTACGAGCAGTACTTC. This sequence encodes CASSGTSGSYEQYF. The chain combines TRBV9 with TRBJ2-7; 8 bases match TRBD2. This CDR3 has 14 residues. V lost 3 bases and J lost 0; bases outside the gene matches: 2. The V gene's germline CDR1 is SGDLS and CDR2 YYNGEE. The full variable domain, its missing parts supplied by reference TRBV9 and TRBJ2-7, is DSGVTQTPKHLITATGQRVTLRCSPRSGDLSVYWYQQSLDQGLQFLIQYYNGEERAKGNILERFSAQQFPDLHSELNLSSLELGDSALYFCASSGTSGSYEQYFGPGTRLTVT.

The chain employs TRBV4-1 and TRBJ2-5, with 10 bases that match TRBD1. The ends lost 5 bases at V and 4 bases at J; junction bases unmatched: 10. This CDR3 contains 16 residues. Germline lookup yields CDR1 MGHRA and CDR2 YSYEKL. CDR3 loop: CASSYLWGDRGETQYF. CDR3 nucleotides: TGCGCCAGCAGCTACCTTTGGGGGGACAGGGGAGAGACCCAGTACTTC.

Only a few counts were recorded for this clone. The CDR3 sequence is CATSRDSVAGVNSYNEQFF. Written as DNA, the CDR3 is TGTGCCACCAGCAGAGATTCGGTAGCGGGAGTTAACTCCTACAATGAGCAGTTCTTC. This chain joins TRBV15 and TRBJ2-1, with TRBD2 identical over 9 bases. Trimming took 0 bases from V and 0 from J; bases not matched to a gene: 9. The V gene's germline CDR1 is LNHNV and CDR2 YYDKDF (reference sequence). The CDR3 extends over 19 amino acids.